A single sample gave rise to the 22 T cell receptor beta chains below, sequenced in a study of cytomegalovirus exposure and HLA in healthy donors (dated by TCRdb to the late 2010s). Preparation of the library involved the immunoSEQ multiplex PCR assay. The multiplex PCR relied on a mix of 60 forward primers for TCR Vbeta segments and 13 reverse primers for TCR Jbeta segments. Not all clones reach the TCRdb copy of this immuneACCESS table, which keeps in-frame sequences only. Checked studies attribute under half of the gap to unresolved V genes and leave the rest unexplained. In all, the sample holds about 160,000 clones, and around 79% of those were seen once. 3% to 4% of the sample comes from the top ten. Source material: PBMCs. Receptors were obtained from a human donor in good health.

The chain couples TRBV7-8 to TRBJ2-3; 10 nucleotides line up with TRBD1. The V gene end was trimmed by 4 bases and the J gene end by 3 bases; junction bases not matched to a gene: 4. The CDR3 totals 15 residues. Germline-derived CDR1 and CDR2 are SGHVS and FQNEAQ. The CDR3 sequence: CASSWGQGSTDTQYF. As DNA, the CDR3 is TGTGCCAGCAGCTGGGGACAGGGGAGTACAGATACGCAGTATTTT.

V is TRBV19 and J is TRBJ2-2; D is unclear. The V gene's germline CDR1 is LNHDA and CDR2 SQIVND (reference sequence). This CDR3 comprises 12 residues. The V and J ends lost 11 bases and 2 bases respectively, with 9 bases between them. CDR3 sequence: CALQTNTGELFF. The CDR3 DNA sequence: TGTGCCCTCCAGACTAACACCGGGGAGCTGTTTTTT.

J is TRBJ1-5 and V is TRBV30; D is unclear. The CDR3 length is 16 residues. In germline, CDR1 is GTSNPN, CDR2 SVGIG (reference sequence). The V gene lost 0 bases and the J gene lost 0 bases, with 12 bases spanning the gap. CDR3 residues: CAWSVSALLSNQPQHF. CDR3 coding DNA: TGTGCCTGGAGTGTATCTGCATTACTTAGCAATCAGCCCCAGCATTTT.

The chain is built from TRBV7-8 and TRBJ2-6; 8 nucleotides match TRBD1. Germline values: CDR1 SGHVS, CDR2 FQNEAQ. The CDR3 totals 16 residues. V lost 7 bases and J lost 4; bases outside the gene matches: 9. The CDR3 reads CASNFGQGRGANVLTF. The CDR3, as DNA: TGTGCCAGCAACTTCGGACAGGGAAGAGGGGCCAACGTCCTGACTTTC.

CDR3 DNA sequence: TGTGCCACCAGCAGGGGGGCGGGACAGGGGCTTGGGGCCAACGTCCTGACTTTC. Translation: CATSRGAGQGLGANVLTF. This chain links TRBV15 with TRBJ2-6, with 10 bases fitting TRBD1. The CDR3 runs 18 residues. Trimming removed 3 bases from V and 3 bases from J; junction bases left unmatched: 8. The germline CDR1 and CDR2 sequences are LNHNV and YYDKDF (reference sequence). Complete variable domain (other parts from reference TRBV15 and TRBJ2-6): DAMVIQNPRYQVTQFGKPVTLSCSQTLNHNVMYWYQQKSSQAPKLLFHYYDKDFNNEADTPDNFQSRRPNTSFCFLDIRSPGLGDTAMYLCATSRGAGQGLGANVLTFGAGSRLTVL.

The rearrangement links TRBV5-1 to TRBJ2-7; D is uncertain. Germline V gene lookup returns CDR1 SGHRS and CDR2 YFSETQ. The ends were cut back, 1 base at V and 3 bases at J, with 17 bases in the middle. This CDR3 is built from 16 residues. CDR3 nucleotides: TGCGCCAGCAGCTTGAGTTCCCATAGTATGAACTACGAGCAGTACTTC. This codes for CASSLSSHSMNYEQYF. Filled out from reference TRBV5-1 and TRBJ2-7, the complete variable domain reads KAGVTQTPRYLIKTRGQQVTLSCSPISGHRSVSWYQQTPGQGLQFLFEYFSETQRNKGNFPGRFSGRQFSNSRSEMNVSTLELGDSALYLCASSLSSHSMNYEQYFGPGTRLTVT.

This sequence joins TRBV2 and TRBJ1-4; D is perhaps TRBD1 (6 bases). CDR1 and CDR2 (germline): SNHLY, FYNNEI. This CDR3 is 14 amino acids long. The V end was cut by 4 bases, the J end by 8 bases, with 14 bases between. The CDR3 DNA is TGTGCCAGCAGTGCGGGGGGCGTTTACGAAAAACTGTTTTTT. Amino acid sequence: CASSAGGVYEKLFF.

This clone was counted between two and nine times. The rearrangement links TRBV6-1 to TRBJ2-3; 9 bases match TRBD1. V shed 6 bases, J shed 4 bases, and the junction held 5 bases outside the gene matches. CDR1 and CDR2 (germline): MNHNS, SASEGT. The CDR3 consists of 14 residues. The CDR3 coding sequence is TGTGCCAGCAGACTGGACAGGGGATCAGATACGCAGTATTTT. It is translated as CASRLDRGSDTQYF.

This chain links TRBV5-4 with TRBJ2-1; D may be TRBD1 (5 bases). V was cut by 4 bases and J by 4 bases, with 15 bases left in between. The CDR3 runs to 15 residues. The germline CDR1 and CDR2 sequences are SGHNT and YYREEE (reference sequence). CDR3 nucleotides: TGTGCCAGCAGCCACCAGACAGAACAATACAATGAGCAGTTCTTC. Translation gives CASSHQTEQYNEQFF.

The V call is TRBV6-1, the J call TRBJ1-1; a weak D match, TRBD1 (5 bases). V was shortened by 6 bases and J by 2 bases, with 10 bases between the two germline ends. The CDR3 contains 13 residues. Germline CDR1 is MNHNS and CDR2 is SASEGT. CDR3 sequence: CASSGGGNTEAFF. The CDR3 DNA reads TGTGCCAGCAGCGGGGGGGGAAACACTGAAGCTTTCTTT.

The V and J genes are TRBV11-3 and TRBJ2-1; D gene unclear. V lost 1 base, J lost 7 bases, and 11 bases lay in between. CDR3 size: 14 residues. Germline V CDR1 and CDR2: SGHNT, YENEEA. CDR3 sequence: CASSLGQVENEQFF. The CDR3 DNA reads TGTGCCAGCAGCTTAGGCCAGGTTGAAAATGAGCAGTTCTTC.

The CDR3 here is CASSFSLPGGDTQYF. Written as DNA, the CDR3 is TGTGCCAGCAGCTTCAGTCTTCCAGGGGGAGATACGCAGTATTTT. The chain is built from TRBV7-9 and TRBJ2-3, with TRBD1 identical over 7 bases. Germline loops: CDR1 SEHNR, CDR2 FQNEAQ (reference sequence). Trimming at V came to 3 bases and at J to 5 bases, leaving 8 bases not matched to a gene. The CDR3 has 15 amino acids.

This chain uses TRBV10-2 with TRBJ2-1, with 14 bases lining up with TRBD2. J gave up 7 bases and V 1 base, and 3 bases lay outside the gene matches. The CDR3 consists of 16 residues. The V gene's germline CDR1 is WSHSY and CDR2 SAAADI. The CDR3 DNA is TGCGCCAGCAGTGAGTTTGGACTAGCGGGAGGTAATGAGCAGTTCTTC. Translating gives CASSEFGLAGGNEQFF.

The V gene is TRBV5-4, the J gene TRBJ2-3; a possible D gene is TRBD1 (6 bases). Trimming pared 4 bases from V and 7 bases from J, leaving 10 bases between. This CDR3 contains 12 residues. The germline CDR1 and CDR2 sequences are SGHNT and YYREEE (reference sequence). CDR3 residues: CASSNRGNTQYF. Here the CDR3 DNA reads TGTGCCAGCAGCAATAGGGGGAATACGCAGTATTTT.

The gene calls are TRBV7-2 and TRBJ2-7; D possibly corresponds to TRBD2 (5 bases). From germline, CDR1 is SGHTA and CDR2 FQGNSA. Trimming stripped 2 bases from V and 5 bases from J, with 22 bases between. CDR3 length: 17 residues. The CDR3: CASSLSRTYPLYNEQYF. In DNA, the CDR3 is TGTGCCAGCAGCTTATCCAGGACTTATCCCCTGTATAACGAGCAGTACTTC.

The chain recombines TRBV4-1 with TRBJ2-7; TRBD1 matches at 7 bases. The CDR3 consists of 15 residues. Germline CDR1 reads MGHRA; CDR2 reads YSYEKL. The J segment lost 3 bases and the V segment lost 2 bases, leaving 7 bases of the junction unmatched. The CDR3 spells CASSQLTGSLYEQYF. The CDR3 coding sequence is TGCGCCAGCAGCCAACTGACAGGGAGTCTCTACGAGCAGTACTTC.

The chain joins TRBV19 to TRBJ1-2; 7 bases agree with TRBD1. Trimming removed 5 bases from V and 13 bases from J; junction bases left unmatched: 13. The CDR3 spans 13 residues. Germline V gene lookup returns CDR1 LNHDA and CDR2 SQIVND (reference sequence). This CDR3 is CASSRLGQTFITF. The CDR3 DNA reads TGTGCCAGTAGTCGCCTGGGACAGACGTTTATCACCTTC.

The chain uses TRBV19 and TRBJ2-3, with TRBD2 identical over 13 bases. There are 17 residues in the CDR3. Germline V gene data show CDR1 as LNHDA and CDR2 as SQIVND (reference sequence). V trimming: 4 bases; J trimming: 5 bases; junction bases outside the gene matches: 9. CDR3 sequence: CASSRRTSGSIQDTQYF. The CDR3 DNA follows: TGTGCCAGTAGTAGAAGGACTAGCGGGAGCATCCAAGATACGCAGTATTTT. Together with reference TRBV19 and TRBJ2-3, the CDR3 gives the full variable domain: DGGITQSPKYLFRKEGQNVTLSCEQNLNHDAMYWYRQDPGQGLRLIYYSQIVNDFQKGDIAEGYSVSREKKESFPLTVTSAQKNPTAFYLCASSRRTSGSIQDTQYFGPGTRLTVL.

The chain carries TRBV10-1 and TRBJ2-7; TRBD2 matches 9 bases. Germline CDR1 reads WNHNN; CDR2 reads SYGVQD (reference sequence). Trimming at V came to 0 bases and at J to 4 bases, leaving 7 bases not matched to a gene. The length of the CDR3 is 16 residues. The CDR3 is CASSESRASGNYEQYF. The CDR3 DNA is TGCGCCAGCAGTGAGTCGAGGGCTAGCGGGAATTACGAGCAGTACTTC.

J is TRBJ1-5 and V is TRBV19; possibly TRBD1 for D (5 bases). The CDR3 is 15 amino acids. Germline CDR1 reads LNHDA; CDR2 reads SQIVND (reference sequence). The V end lost 0 bases, the J end lost 2 bases, and 8 bases lay between the germline ends. CDR3 region: CASSIDWGGNQPQHF. The DNA for the CDR3 is TGTGCCAGTAGTATAGATTGGGGGGGCAATCAGCCCCAGCATTTT.

The V call is TRBV14, the J call TRBJ2-7, with 9 bases fitting TRBD2. Germline V CDR1 and CDR2: SGHDN, FVKESK. Trimming cost V 1 base and J 2 bases; bases outside gene matches: 18. The CDR3 length is 20 residues. The CDR3 sequence: CASSQGQGGLAGLPPYEQYF. The CDR3 region has the DNA TGTGCCAGCAGCCAAGGACAGGGAGGGCTAGCGGGACTCCCCCCCTACGAGCAGTACTTC.

The gene calls are TRBV18 and TRBJ2-3; 7 nucleotides align to TRBD2. CDR3 length: 16 residues. V lost 0 bases to trimming and J lost 2 bases; unmatched junction nucleotides: 5. Germline V lookup: CDR1 KGHSH, CDR2 LQKENI. The CDR3 spells CASSPPLLAATDTQYF. For the CDR3, the DNA is TGTGCCAGCTCACCACCCCTCCTAGCGGCCACAGATACGCAGTATTTT.